This T cell receptor beta chain emerged from a study of shared clonotypes between healthy human individuals. CDR1 is MNHEY, CDR2 SMNVEV, per germline (reference sequence). This CDR3 is 11 amino acids long. V was clipped by 7 bases and J by 8 bases, with 9 bases between them. As to this clone: What it binds is not known.

General study points: Among several donors, about 5% of naive CD4 clonotypes were found in common. All-four-donor shared clonotypes had higher generation probabilities than non-shared clonotypes did.

Sequencing was performed with immunoSEQ multiplex PCR; in TCRdb, only in-frame clones are kept and a portion is missing. Seen here are about 1 million clones, around 78% observed once, and the top ten hold more than 0.5%. The origin of this receptor is a man between 18 and 35 years old in good health. Some clones in this sample may be carry-over from other donors' samples. The chain combines TRBV27 with TRBJ2-1; unclear D gene. The source material was memory CD4+ T cells from PBMCs. Subset reported: CD45RA-negative fraction. As DNA, the CDR3 is TGTGCCAGCATTAACTGGGATGAGCAGTTCTTC. Translation: CASINWDEQFF.